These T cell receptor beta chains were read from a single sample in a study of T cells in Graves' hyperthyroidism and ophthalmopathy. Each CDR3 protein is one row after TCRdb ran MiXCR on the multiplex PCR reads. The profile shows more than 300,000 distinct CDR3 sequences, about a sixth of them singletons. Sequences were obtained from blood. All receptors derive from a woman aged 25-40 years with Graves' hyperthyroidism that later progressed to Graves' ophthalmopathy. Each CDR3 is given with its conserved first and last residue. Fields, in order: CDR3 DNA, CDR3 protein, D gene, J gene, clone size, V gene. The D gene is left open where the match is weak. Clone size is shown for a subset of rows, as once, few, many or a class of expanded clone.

CDR3 DNA: TGCAGTGCTATGGCGCGGGAGGGCGGGGAAGATACGCAGTATTTT
CDR3 protein: CSAMAREGGEDTQYF
D gene: TRBD2
J gene: TRBJ2-3
clone size: -
V gene: TRBV20-1

CDR3 DNA: TGTGCCAGCGGAGACGGACAGGGGCGGGGTGGCTATGGCTACACCTTC
CDR3 protein: CASGDGQGRGGYGYTF
D gene: TRBD1
J gene: TRBJ1-2
clone size: many
V gene: TRBV28

CDR3 DNA: TGTGCCTGGAGTGTTGATAGGGCAGGCGAGCAGTTCTTC
CDR3 protein: CAWSVDRAGEQFF
D gene: -
J gene: TRBJ2-1
clone size: -
V gene: TRBV30

CDR3 DNA: TGTGCCAGCAGCACCACCGGGAGGACACAAGAGACCCAGTACTTC
CDR3 protein: CASSTTGRTQETQYF
D gene: TRBD2
J gene: TRBJ2-5
clone size: once
V gene: TRBV5-6

CDR3 DNA: TGTGCCAGCAGTTTCGGTCTTCCCACCGGGGAGCTGTTTTTT
CDR3 protein: CASSFGLPTGELFF
D gene: -
J gene: TRBJ2-2
clone size: few
V gene: TRBV27

CDR3 DNA: TGTGCCAGCAGCTTACCAGGACGTAACTACGAGCAGTACTTC
CDR3 protein: CASSLPGRNYEQYF
D gene: -
J gene: TRBJ2-7
clone size: -
V gene: TRBV7-2

CDR3 DNA: TGTGCCAGCAGCTTAGGGGGACAGGGGGGCAATCAGCCCCAGCATTTT
CDR3 protein: CASSLGGQGGNQPQHF
D gene: TRBD1
J gene: TRBJ1-5
clone size: many
V gene: TRBV7-9

CDR3 DNA: TGTGCCAGCGGGCGCGGGACTAGCGCGTCCTACGAGCAGTACTTC
CDR3 protein: CASGRGTSASYEQYF
D gene: TRBD2
J gene: TRBJ2-7
clone size: many
V gene: TRBV7-9

CDR3 DNA: TGCGCCAGCAGCTCCCGGGGACTAGCGGGAGACCCATCTAGCACAGATACGCAGTATTTT
CDR3 protein: CASSSRGLAGDPSSTDTQYF
D gene: TRBD2
J gene: TRBJ2-3
clone size: many
V gene: TRBV4-1

CDR3 DNA: TGCAGCGCACTCCGGGACAGAGCTAGCACAGATACGCAGTATTTT
CDR3 protein: CSALRDRASTDTQYF
D gene: TRBD1
J gene: TRBJ2-3
clone size: few
V gene: TRBV29-1

CDR3 DNA: TGTGCCACCAGTGATTTTACAGGGTCGAACACTGAAGCTTTCTTT
CDR3 protein: CATSDFTGSNTEAFF
D gene: -
J gene: TRBJ1-1
clone size: many
V gene: TRBV24-1

CDR3 DNA: TGTGCCACCAGTGAGGGACCGTCACTCTCTAACTATGGCTACACCTTC
CDR3 protein: CATSEGPSLSNYGYTF
D gene: -
J gene: TRBJ1-2
clone size: many
V gene: TRBV24-1

CDR3 DNA: TGTGCCAGCAAGCCGACTGGAGGGTACAATGAGCAGTTCTTC
CDR3 protein: CASKPTGGYNEQFF
D gene: -
J gene: TRBJ2-1
clone size: many
V gene: TRBV27

CDR3 DNA: TGCAGTGCTAGAGAGCGGGACAGGCTCCTTGGTTATCAGCCCCAGCATTTT
CDR3 protein: CSARERDRLLGYQPQHF
D gene: TRBD1
J gene: TRBJ1-5
clone size: many
V gene: TRBV20-1

CDR3 DNA: TGTGCCAGCAGTGCCCCCAGCTCAGGCGATAGCAATCAGCCCCAGCATTTT
CDR3 protein: CASSAPSSGDSNQPQHF
D gene: -
J gene: TRBJ1-5
clone size: many
V gene: TRBV6-1

CDR3 DNA: TGCGCCAGCAGGCTCGGTGCGAGCTACGAGCAGTACTTC
CDR3 protein: CASRLGASYEQYF
D gene: -
J gene: TRBJ2-7
clone size: many
V gene: TRBV5-1

CDR3 DNA: TGTGCCAGCAGACCCCGGGGGTCTAAAGCTTTCTTT
CDR3 protein: CASRPRGSKAFF
D gene: -
J gene: TRBJ1-1
clone size: -
V gene: TRBV28

CDR3 DNA: TGTGCCAGCCGAACAAATTTTGGGGGGAAAGATACGCAGTATTTT
CDR3 protein: CASRTNFGGKDTQYF
D gene: -
J gene: TRBJ2-3
clone size: many
V gene: TRBV28

CDR3 DNA: TGTGCCAGCACCTCGCACAGGCGCACAGATACGCAGTATTTT
CDR3 protein: CASTSHRRTDTQYF
D gene: -
J gene: TRBJ2-3
clone size: -
V gene: TRBV7-9

CDR3 DNA: TGTGCCAGCAGTGCCGGACATTTCTACGAGCAGTACTTC
CDR3 protein: CASSAGHFYEQYF
D gene: -
J gene: TRBJ2-7
clone size: -
V gene: TRBV6-1

CDR3 DNA: TGTGCCAGCACAGAGACTAGCGGGAGACGAGACACCGGGGAGCTGTTTTTT
CDR3 protein: CASTETSGRRDTGELFF
D gene: TRBD2
J gene: TRBJ2-2
clone size: few
V gene: TRBV6-1

CDR3 DNA: TGTGCCAGCAGCCACAACCGCTACAATGAGCAGTTCTTC
CDR3 protein: CASSHNRYNEQFF
D gene: -
J gene: TRBJ2-1
clone size: -
V gene: TRBV6-2/TRBV6-3